This is a list of T cell receptor beta chains from one sample in a study of PD-1 blockade in classical Hodgkin lymphoma. Profiling relied on immunoSEQ multiplex PCR, and the TCRdb table lists in-frame clones only, not all of them. This sample has 90,000 to 110,000 clones, with approximately 90% found just once. The starting material was peripheral blood mononuclear cells (PBMCs), obtained before the fourth cycle of nivolumab. These receptors were obtained from a human donor with classical Hodgkin lymphoma. CDR3s include the opening cysteine and the closing phenylalanine or tryptophan. A D gene is named only where the DNA matches it firmly. Not every row has a clone size; where given, it reads once, few, many or a size class.

D gene: TRBD2
clone size: few
J gene: TRBJ2-3
V gene: TRBV5-1
CDR3 protein: CASSWTSGRATDTQYF
CDR3 DNA: TGCGCCAGCAGCTGGACAAGCGGGAGGGCCACAGATACGCAGTATTTT

D gene: TRBD1
clone size: .
J gene: TRBJ1-1
V gene: TRBV28
CDR3 protein: CASSLGTEFEAFF
CDR3 DNA: TGTGCCAGCAGTTTAGGGACAGAATTTGAAGCTTTCTTT

D gene: .
clone size: .
J gene: TRBJ2-1
V gene: TRBV28
CDR3 protein: CASSDTNAFEQFF
CDR3 DNA: TGTGCCAGCAGCGACACGAACGCCTTCGAGCAGTTCTTC

D gene: TRBD1
clone size: .
J gene: TRBJ1-2
V gene: TRBV5-1
CDR3 protein: CASSLGQGVYNYGYTF
CDR3 DNA: TGCGCCAGCAGCTTGGGACAGGGCGTCTATAACTATGGCTACACCTTC

D gene: TRBD2
clone size: .
J gene: TRBJ2-1
V gene: TRBV18
CDR3 protein: CASSRSGRALDEQFF
CDR3 DNA: TGTGCCAGCTCACGGAGCGGGAGGGCCCTAGATGAGCAGTTCTTC

D gene: .
clone size: .
J gene: TRBJ2-1
V gene: TRBV7-2
CDR3 protein: CASSLVVPVQFF
CDR3 DNA: TGTGCCAGCAGCTTAGTAGTCCCGGTGCAGTTCTTC

D gene: TRBD1
clone size: .
J gene: TRBJ1-4
V gene: TRBV30
CDR3 protein: CAWSARTGQSEKLFF
CDR3 DNA: TGTGCCTGGAGTGCCCGGACAGGGCAGAGTGAAAAACTGTTTTTT

D gene: .
clone size: .
J gene: TRBJ2-7
V gene: TRBV19
CDR3 protein: CASSQATPGEQYF
CDR3 DNA: TGTGCCAGTAGCCAAGCGACTCCGGGCGAGCAGTACTTC

D gene: TRBD2
clone size: .
J gene: TRBJ2-2
V gene: TRBV6-1
CDR3 protein: CASVLAVGLAGELFF
CDR3 DNA: TGTGCCAGTGTACTAGCGGTGGGGTTAGCCGGGGAGCTGTTTTTT

D gene: .
clone size: .
J gene: TRBJ2-1
V gene: TRBV6-5
CDR3 protein: CASSPTTYNEQFF
CDR3 DNA: TGTGCCAGCTCCCCGACCACTTACAATGAGCAGTTCTTC

D gene: .
clone size: once
J gene: TRBJ2-2
V gene: TRBV5-1
CDR3 protein: CASSTLVTPGELFF
CDR3 DNA: TGCGCCAGCAGCACCCTAGTTACCCCCGGGGAGCTGTTTTTT

D gene: .
clone size: .
J gene: TRBJ2-7
V gene: TRBV30
CDR3 protein: CAWEDYEQYF
CDR3 DNA: TGTGCCTGGGAGGACTACGAGCAGTACTTC

D gene: .
clone size: .
J gene: TRBJ2-7
V gene: TRBV10-3
CDR3 protein: CAISESIDGEQYF
CDR3 DNA: TGTGCCATCAGTGAGTCGATCGATGGCGAGCAGTACTTC

D gene: .
clone size: .
J gene: TRBJ2-5
V gene: TRBV28
CDR3 protein: CASSLQIRETQYF
CDR3 DNA: TGTGCCAGCAGTTTACAGATTCGAGAGACCCAGTACTTC

D gene: TRBD1
clone size: .
J gene: TRBJ1-5
V gene: TRBV2
CDR3 protein: CASRYRGNSNQPQHF
CDR3 DNA: TGTGCCAGCAGATACAGGGGGAATAGCAATCAGCCCCAGCATTTT

D gene: .
clone size: .
J gene: TRBJ2-3
V gene: TRBV27
CDR3 protein: CASSLRSGTYTDTQYF
CDR3 DNA: TGTGCCAGCAGTTTACGATCCGGGACCTACACAGATACGCAGTATTTT

D gene: .
clone size: .
J gene: TRBJ2-7
V gene: TRBV2
CDR3 protein: CASTSADPSYEQYF
CDR3 DNA: TGTGCCAGCACTTCAGCGGACCCATCCTACGAGCAGTACTTC

D gene: .
clone size: .
J gene: TRBJ2-2
V gene: TRBV7-6
CDR3 protein: CASSLPPNLDTGELFF
CDR3 DNA: TGTGCCAGCAGCTTACCCCCTAACCTGGACACCGGGGAGCTGTTTTTT

D gene: TRBD2
clone size: once
J gene: TRBJ2-5
V gene: TRBV2
CDR3 protein: CASSDPRLAGARTQYF
CDR3 DNA: TGTGCCAGCAGTGACCCTCGACTAGCGGGGGCAAGGACCCAGTACTTC

D gene: .
clone size: .
J gene: TRBJ2-2
V gene: TRBV7-2
CDR3 protein: CASSLGRSSTGELFF
CDR3 DNA: TGTGCCAGCAGCTTAGGGAGGTCGAGCACCGGGGAGCTGTTTTTT

D gene: .
clone size: .
J gene: TRBJ2-5
V gene: TRBV19
CDR3 protein: CASSIEIYHKEKETQYF
CDR3 DNA: TGTGCCAGTAGTATCGAGATCTACCATAAGGAGAAAGAGACCCAGTACTTC

D gene: TRBD2
clone size: .
J gene: TRBJ2-5
V gene: TRBV4-1
CDR3 protein: CASSPPGTSGDVTQYF
CDR3 DNA: TGCGCCAGCAGCCCGCCGGGGACTAGCGGGGACGTGACCCAGTACTTC

D gene: .
clone size: .
J gene: TRBJ2-7
V gene: TRBV5-6
CDR3 protein: CASSSEETRLDEQYF
CDR3 DNA: TGTGCCAGCAGTTCCGAGGAGACCCGACTGGATGAGCAGTACTTC

D gene: .
clone size: .
J gene: TRBJ2-7
V gene: TRBV2
CDR3 protein: CASRIQTAISYEQYF
CDR3 DNA: TGTGCCAGCAGGATCCAGACAGCAATCTCCTACGAGCAGTACTTC

D gene: .
clone size: few
J gene: TRBJ2-5
V gene: TRBV7-2
CDR3 protein: CASSLERTDAETQYF
CDR3 DNA: TGTGCCAGCAGCTTAGAAAGGACGGATGCGGAGACCCAGTACTTC

D gene: TRBD2
clone size: .
J gene: TRBJ2-1
V gene: TRBV9
CDR3 protein: CASSVEGTSGIYNEQFF
CDR3 DNA: TGTGCCAGCAGCGTAGAGGGGACTAGCGGAATCTACAATGAGCAGTTCTTC

D gene: .
clone size: .
J gene: TRBJ1-5
V gene: TRBV19
CDR3 protein: CASSISGRSNQPQHF
CDR3 DNA: TGTGCCAGTAGTATATCGGGCCGGAGCAATCAGCCCCAGCATTTT

D gene: .
clone size: .
J gene: TRBJ2-5
V gene: TRBV28
CDR3 protein: CASSLGQLNYQETQYF
CDR3 DNA: TGTGCCAGCAGTTTAGGCCAGTTGAACTACCAAGAGACCCAGTACTTC

D gene: TRBD1
clone size: .
J gene: TRBJ1-5
V gene: TRBV28
CDR3 protein: CASSHPPLAGGNNQPQHF
CDR3 DNA: TGTGCCAGCAGCCACCCGCCGTTGGCAGGGGGCAACAATCAGCCCCAGCATTTT

D gene: .
clone size: .
J gene: TRBJ1-1
V gene: TRBV28
CDR3 protein: CASSLPPVTEAFF
CDR3 DNA: TGTGCCAGCAGTTTACCGCCTGTCACTGAAGCTTTCTTT

D gene: .
clone size: .
J gene: TRBJ2-1
V gene: TRBV2
CDR3 protein: CAQQAVPYNEQFF
CDR3 DNA: TGTGCCCAGCAGGCGGTACCTTACAATGAGCAGTTCTTC

D gene: TRBD2
clone size: .
J gene: TRBJ2-1
V gene: TRBV28
CDR3 protein: CASKRAGGSSYNEQFF
CDR3 DNA: TGTGCCAGCAAGCGAGCGGGAGGAAGCTCCTACAATGAGCAGTTCTTC

D gene: .
clone size: .
J gene: TRBJ2-3
V gene: TRBV5-4
CDR3 protein: CASSSGGLYTDTQYF
CDR3 DNA: TGTGCCAGCAGCTCCGGGGGTCTTTACACAGATACGCAGTATTTT

D gene: .
clone size: .
J gene: TRBJ2-4
V gene: TRBV7-9
CDR3 protein: CASSPLTGDSRAKNIQYF
CDR3 DNA: TGTGCCAGCAGCCCACTTACCGGGGATTCTCGAGCCAAAAACATTCAGTACTTC

D gene: TRBD2
clone size: .
J gene: TRBJ2-2
V gene: TRBV5-4
CDR3 protein: CASSLASGSGTGELFF
CDR3 DNA: TGTGCCAGCAGCTTGGCGAGCGGGAGTGGTACCGGGGAGCTGTTTTTT

D gene: .
clone size: .
J gene: TRBJ1-3
V gene: TRBV19
CDR3 protein: CASSSGRNTIYF
CDR3 DNA: TGTGCCAGTAGTTCTGGGCGAAACACCATATATTTT